A single sample is the source of the 6 T cell receptor beta chains below, sequenced in a study of blood T cells in healthy people across ages. Sample-barcoded 5' priming and a J-beta primer mix drove a second PCR of about 7 to 11 cycles. TCRdb used MiXCR to reprocess the 5' RACE reads, holding one entry per CDR3 protein. In the table there are around 1,000,000 distinct CDR3 sequences, roughly two fifths of which are singletons. Sequencing was carried out using blood. These receptors were taken from a man aged 18 to 35 in good health.

This clonotype has more than one count but fewer than ten. DNA of the CDR3: TGCAGTGCTATGAGGGAGGCCTACGAGCAGTACTTC. It translates to CSAMREAYEQYF. This rearrangement joins TRBV20-1 to TRBJ2-7; a weak D match, TRBD2 (6 bases). Trimming stripped 4 bases from V and 2 bases from J, with 9 bases between. Per germline, CDR1 DFQATT and CDR2 SNEGSKA (reference sequence). The CDR3 covers 12 residues.

This clonotype was observed at least ten times. The V and J genes are TRBV7-9 and TRBJ1-1, with D unclear. The CDR3 consists of 13 residues. The ends were cut back, 4 bases at V and 1 base at J, with 7 bases in the middle. Germline CDR1 reads SEHNR; CDR2 reads FQNEAQ (reference sequence). CDR3 sequence: CASSYFENTEAFF. The DNA for the CDR3 is TGTGCCAGCAGCTACTTCGAGAACACTGAAGCTTTCTTT.

This clonotype was seen a few times. DNA of the CDR3: TGCAGTGCTAGAGATCGCACAGGGGGGAACTATGGCTACACCTTC. It is translated as CSARDRTGGNYGYTF. The chain couples TRBV20-1 to TRBJ1-2; 8 bases line up with TRBD1. From germline, CDR1 is DFQATT and CDR2 SNEGSKA (reference sequence). J lost 2 bases, V lost 0 bases, and 5 bases had no gene match. The CDR3 is made up of 15 amino acids.

This chain uses TRBV7-9 with TRBJ1-5; no clear D. Germline CDR1 and CDR2: SEHNR and FQNEAQ (reference sequence). This CDR3 contains 14 residues. Between the trimmed V and J ends, which lost 3 bases and 7 bases, there was a span of 13 bases. The CDR3 here is CASSFAGEGQPQHF. The CDR3 DNA follows: TGTGCCAGCAGCTTTGCCGGGGAAGGCCAGCCCCAGCATTTT.

This clonotype was seen only a few times. The chain links TRBV4-1 to TRBJ2-3; 9 bases align to TRBD1. The CDR3 extends over 16 amino acids. Per the germline V gene, CDR1 is MGHRA and CDR2 is YSYEKL. The ends lost 4 bases at V and 4 bases at J; junction bases unmatched: 9. The CDR3 nucleotides read TGCGCCAGCAGCCCCGGGACAGGGTTTGGCGCAGATACGCAGTATTTT. This sequence encodes CASSPGTGFGADTQYF.

This rearrangement joins TRBV5-1 to TRBJ1-5; the D is unclear. Germline V gene sequence: CDR1 SGHRS, CDR2 YFSETQ. This CDR3 has 14 amino acids. Trimming cost V 4 bases and J 7 bases, with 15 bases left between them. The CDR3 DNA reads as TGCGCCAGCAGCGTCGGGGAGAAAGGACAGCCCCAGCATTTT. It codes for CASSVGEKGQPQHF.